The 14 T cell receptor beta chains below come from one sample, sequenced in a study of cytomegalovirus exposure and HLA in healthy donors. The PCR contained 60 Vbeta and 13 Jbeta primers. This table comes from immunoSEQ multiplex PCR, and its TCRdb copy is limited to in-frame clones, with some not included. This repertoire includes roughly 60,000 clones. What was sequenced was PBMCs. These TCRs come from a woman in her late teens or twenties in good health and CMV-seronegative.

The chain links TRBV2 to TRBJ2-3, with 7 nucleotides matching TRBD2. The V gene's germline CDR1 is SNHLY and CDR2 FYNNEI. The trim removed 10 bases at V and 5 bases at J, leaving 12 bases unmatched. The CDR3 consists of 14 residues. The CDR3 reads CATPLADQGDTQYF. The CDR3 DNA reads as TGTGCCACCCCGCTAGCGGACCAGGGAGATACGCAGTATTTT.

This sequence joins TRBV19 and TRBJ1-1, with 7 bases identical to TRBD1. Trimming at V came to 7 bases and at J to 9 bases, leaving 8 bases not matched to a gene. The CDR3 runs to 12 residues. Germline CDR1 reads LNHDA; CDR2 reads SQIVND (reference sequence). CDR3 DNA: TGTGCCAGTAACACCCGGGACAGAAAAGCTTTCTTT. Residues: CASNTRDRKAFF.

The rearrangement uses TRBV11-2 and TRBJ1-5; D gene unclear. The CDR3 is 15 residues long. Trimming took 6 bases from V and 3 from J, leaving 15 bases between them. CDR1 and CDR2 (germline): SGHAT, FQNNGV. CDR3 nucleotide sequence: TGTGCCAGCAGTCCAAACCGGGATTCCAATCAGCCCCAGCATTTT. It translates to CASSPNRDSNQPQHF.

Here the CDR3 DNA reads TGTGCCAGCAGCGTAGGGAACGAGGGTTTAGGCTACACCTTC. Protein sequence: CASSVGNEGLGYTF. This chain links TRBV9 with TRBJ1-2; D gene ambiguous. CDR3 size: 14 residues. Looked up from germline, CDR1 is SGDLS and CDR2 is YYNGEE. V shed 0 bases and J shed 8 bases, with 14 bases lying between them.

The chain employs TRBV7-9 and TRBJ1-3, with D uncertain. Germline loops: CDR1 SEHNR, CDR2 FQNEAQ (reference sequence). Trimming shortened V by 4 bases and J by 0 bases, and 10 bases separated the two germline ends. This CDR3 contains 15 residues. CDR3 in amino acids: CASSSGSTSGNTIYF. In nucleotides, the CDR3 is TGTGCCAGCAGCTCCGGGTCTACCTCTGGAAACACCATATATTTT.

The chain combines TRBV5-1 with TRBJ2-7; TRBD1 is a possible D gene (6 bases). V lost 4 bases, J lost 5 bases, and 13 bases lay in between. Germline lookup yields CDR1 SGHRS and CDR2 YFSETQ. CDR3 size: 13 residues. The CDR3 region is CASSPGQFHEQYF. The DNA of the CDR3 is TGCGCCAGCAGCCCCGGACAGTTCCACGAGCAGTACTTC.

The chain carries TRBV28 and TRBJ2-7, with 11 bases lining up with TRBD1. Germline V CDR1 and CDR2: MDHEN, SYDVKM. The CDR3 is 15 residues long. Trimming took 4 bases from V and 7 from J; bases not matched to a gene: 9. CDR3 protein: CASSSLGQGAWEQYF. The CDR3 DNA follows: TGTGCCAGCAGTTCCCTTGGACAGGGGGCTTGGGAGCAGTACTTC.

The chain uses TRBV7-2 and TRBJ1-2, with 8 bases fitting TRBD1. CDR1 and CDR2 (germline): SGHTA, FQGNSA. The CDR3 is made up of 15 amino acids. The junction had 4 bases not matched to a gene; V was cut back by 0 bases and J by 4 bases. This chain's CDR3 is CASSLAIGQGYGYTF. The CDR3 coding sequence is TGTGCCAGCAGCTTAGCAATAGGACAGGGCTATGGCTACACCTTC.

Considering frequency, this clone is medium-sized. The V call is TRBV6-1, the J call TRBJ2-3, with 9 bases lining up with TRBD2. Looked up from germline, CDR1 is MNHNS and CDR2 is SASEGT. The CDR3 sequence is 14 residues long. The V segment lost 4 bases and the J segment 4 bases; nucleotides outside the gene matches: 3. CDR3 DNA: TGTGCCAGCAGTGGCGGCGGGGGGGCAGATACGCAGTATTTT. This translates into CASSGGGGADTQYF.

This sequence joins TRBV4-2 and TRBJ2-6; TRBD2 agrees at 9 bases. The ends lost 1 base at V and 0 bases at J; junction bases unmatched: 1. Germline V gene sequence: CDR1 LGHNA, CDR2 YNFKEQ. This CDR3 is built from 17 residues. CDR3 in DNA: TGTGCCAGCAGCCAAGGGACTAGCGTCTCTGGGGCCAACGTCCTGACTTTC. It specifies CASSQGTSVSGANVLTF.

The chain recombines TRBV7-6 with TRBJ2-7; a possible D gene is TRBD2 (5 bases). The CDR3 is made up of 15 amino acids. Trimming took 4 bases from V and 0 from J, leaving 13 bases between them. Germline values: CDR1 SGHVS, CDR2 FNYEAQ. DNA of the CDR3: TGTGCCAGCAGCTATAGCGACCTTACCTCCTACGAGCAGTACTTC. This gives the protein CASSYSDLTSYEQYF.

This chain connects TRBV6-5 to TRBJ2-7, with TRBD1 as a possible D gene (6 bases). Germline assignment: CDR1 MNHEY and CDR2 SVGAGI. The V end was cut by 7 bases, the J end by 2 bases, with 12 bases between. The CDR3 contains 13 residues. The CDR3 DNA sequence: TGTGCCAGCAACCCAGGGGTTCCCTACGAGCAGTACTTC. It translates to CASNPGVPYEQYF.

V is TRBV30 and J is TRBJ1-5, with 8 positions matching TRBD1. The CDR3 consists of 14 residues. With 1 base clipped from V and 1 base from J, the junction kept 0 bases outside the gene matches. Germline CDR1 and CDR2: GTSNPN and SVGIG (reference sequence). CDR3 nucleotides: TGTGCCTGGAGTGGGACAGGGAGCAATCAGCCCCAGCATTTT. This gives the protein CAWSGTGSNQPQHF.

This chain uses TRBV5-1 with TRBJ2-5, with D maybe TRBD2 (5 bases). Trimming took off 5 bases at V and 1 base at J, with 15 bases between the two ends. The CDR3 is 15 amino acids. Germline CDR1 is SGHRS and CDR2 is YFSETQ. The CDR3 bases are TGCGCCAGCAGGGGAAACCGGGGAAGCCAAGAGACCCAGTACTTC. It codes for CASRGNRGSQETQYF.